This T cell receptor beta chain was documented in a study of beta chain features in type 1 diabetes. cDNA synthesis used the whole RNA isolate, giving expressed TCRB sequences. Clones were sequenced by immunoSEQ multiplex PCR, and TCRdb holds only the in-frame ones, with some missing. The sample lists 300,000 to 400,000 clones, roughly 12% occurring once. This CDR3 spans 14 amino acids. Per the germline V gene, CDR1 is SGHNT and CDR2 is YYREEE (reference sequence). V dropped 4 bases and J dropped 9 bases, with 17 bases sitting between them. The study's findings and limits: Among all four CD4+ subsets, Type 1 diabetes patients had TCRB CDR3s that were moderately but significantly shorter. Shorter templates may be favored by PCR, equally so in patients and controls. Type 1 diabetes patients had VDJ junctions that carried fewer insertions and more deletions.

This clone was picked up one time. Its antigen remains unidentified. CD4+ cells of the naive, central memory, regulatory and stem cell-like memory types were sorted via CD45RO/CCR7/CD25/CD127/CD95/CD27. The source material was naive CD4+ T cells from blood. The chain employs TRBV5-4 and TRBJ1-5; D remains ambiguous. The TCR comes from a man in his late teens or twenties in good health. Here the CDR3 reads CASSPEGSSGPQHF. For the CDR3, the DNA is TGTGCCAGCAGCCCCGAGGGCTCCTCGGGGCCCCAGCATTTT.